These 26 T cell receptor beta chains originate from one sample sequenced in a study of cytomegalovirus exposure and HLA in healthy donors. Primers: 60 Vbeta forward and 13 Jbeta reverse. Repertoires were generated with immunoSEQ multiplex PCR, while TCRdb's copy carries only in-frame clones and drops some. In the table there are some 120,000 clones, over 15% of which are singletons. Sample: PBMCs. Receptors originate from a woman between 18 and 29 years old in good health and CMV-seronegative.

V gene TRBV7-8 combines with J gene TRBJ2-7; TRBD2 aligns across 10 bases. The CDR3 runs to 18 residues. Germline V gene sequence: CDR1 SGHVS, CDR2 FQNEAQ. Trimming at V came to 0 bases and at J to 2 bases, leaving 10 bases not matched to a gene. CDR3: CASSLASTLAGGTYEQYF. CDR3 nucleotide sequence: TGTGCCAGCAGCTTAGCCTCCACTTTAGCGGGGGGAACCTACGAGCAGTACTTC.

This chain uses TRBV18 with TRBJ2-3, with TRBD2 as a possible D gene (6 bases). V was cut by 3 bases and J by 4 bases, with 11 bases left in between. The CDR3 is made up of 14 amino acids. Germline assignment: CDR1 KGHSH and CDR2 LQKENI. This CDR3 reads CASSPATGADTQYF. CDR3 bases: TGTGCCAGCTCACCGGCTACGGGGGCAGATACGCAGTATTTT.

This clone was observed a handful of times. This rearrangement joins TRBV7-2 to TRBJ2-1; D may be TRBD1 (6 bases). V was shortened by 2 bases and J by 6 bases, with 8 bases between the two germline ends. This CDR3 is built from 13 residues. CDR1 and CDR2 from the germline V gene are SGHTA and FQGNSA. CDR3 region: CASSLSGANEQFF. DNA of the CDR3: TGTGCCAGCAGCTTATCAGGGGCCAATGAGCAGTTCTTC. The variable domain in full, with the rest retrieved from reference TRBV7-2 and TRBJ2-1, is GAGVSQSPSNKVTEKGKDVELRCDPISGHTALYWYRQSLGQGLEFLIYFQGNSAPDKSGLPSDRFSAERTGGSVSTLTIQRTQQEDSAVYLCASSLSGANEQFFGPGTRLTVL.

J is TRBJ2-3 and V is TRBV28, with 9 bases matching TRBD1. Unmatched junction bases numbered 9, after V lost 5 bases and J lost 3 bases. CDR1 and CDR2 from the germline V gene are MDHEN and SYDVKM. The CDR3 runs to 16 residues. The CDR3 loop is CASSHPQGASTDTQYF. The DNA of the CDR3 is TGTGCCAGCAGTCACCCACAGGGGGCATCGACAGATACGCAGTATTTT.

The J gene is TRBJ2-7, the V gene TRBV27; TRBD1 aligns across 11 bases. The V gene end was trimmed by 6 bases and the J gene end by 8 bases; junction bases not matched to a gene: 9. Germline V gene sequence: CDR1 MNHEY, CDR2 SMNVEV (reference sequence). CDR3 size: 14 residues. This CDR3 reads CASSGQGARGKQYF. The CDR3 nucleotides are TGTGCCAGCAGCGGACAGGGGGCACGGGGCAAGCAGTACTTC.

The chain couples TRBV5-5 to TRBJ1-2, with 11 bases aligning to TRBD1. Germline V lookup: CDR1 SGHKS, CDR2 YYEKEE (reference sequence). This CDR3 contains 16 residues. After removal of 2 bases from V and 9 bases from J, the junction contained 12 bases not matched to a gene. The CDR3 reads CASSFYWTGGPRSYTF. Here the CDR3 DNA reads TGTGCCAGCAGCTTTTACTGGACAGGGGGCCCAAGGAGCTACACCTTC.

DNA for the CDR3: TGCGCCAGCAGCCAAGGGGGCCGGATCAACACTGAAGCTTTCTTT. As protein: CASSQGGRINTEAFF. The gene calls are TRBV4-3 and TRBJ1-1; TRBD1 is a possible D gene (5 bases). The germline CDR1 and CDR2 sequences are LGHNA and YSLEER. The CDR3 consists of 15 residues. Trimming shortened V by 1 base and J by 2 bases, and 11 bases separated the two germline ends.

A few counts support this clone. This rearrangement joins TRBV19 to TRBJ2-7; 12 bases match TRBD1. Germline V gene sequence: CDR1 LNHDA, CDR2 SQIVND (reference sequence). V lost 5 bases, J lost 7 bases, and 9 bases stayed unmatched. This CDR3 comprises 15 residues. For the CDR3, the DNA is TGTGCCAGTAGTGCCCGGGACAGGGGGCGCTGGGAGCAGTACTTC. As protein: CASSARDRGRWEQYF. The whole variable domain, remainder taken from reference TRBV19 and TRBJ2-7, is DGGITQSPKYLFRKEGQNVTLSCEQNLNHDAMYWYRQDPGQGLRLIYYSQIVNDFQKGDIAEGYSVSREKKESFPLTVTSAQKNPTAFYLCASSARDRGRWEQYFGPGTRLTVT.

This chain links TRBV9 with TRBJ2-3, with 7 nucleotides matching TRBD2. CDR1 is SGDLS, CDR2 YYNGEE, per germline. The ends lost 0 bases at V and 4 bases at J; junction bases unmatched: 11. The CDR3 is made up of 17 amino acids. DNA of the CDR3: TGTGCCAGCAGCGTAGCCCCGGCTAGCGGAACCCCAGATACGCAGTATTTT. This gives the protein CASSVAPASGTPDTQYF.

The chain carries TRBV10-1 and TRBJ2-3; 8 positions agree with TRBD2. Germline V CDR1 and CDR2: WNHNN, SYGVQD (reference sequence). Trimming removed 4 bases from V and 2 bases from J; junction bases left unmatched: 5. The CDR3 is 15 amino acids. The CDR3 is CASSAGSGDTDTQYF. CDR3 in DNA: TGCGCCAGCAGTGCCGGTAGCGGGGACACAGATACGCAGTATTTT.

Details on this clone: The junction differs from germline at one of its ends, possibly a read error. The chain employs TRBV7-6 and TRBJ2-7; a weak D match, TRBD2 (7 bases). CDR3 length equals 16 residues. Germline CDR1 reads SGHVS; CDR2 reads FNYEAQ. CDR3 DNA sequence: TGTGCCAGCAGCGGAAGAGGGGGGGCGCGGTCCTCCGAGCAGTACTTC. Its translation is CASSGRGGARSSEQYF.

V gene TRBV4-2 combines with J gene TRBJ2-3, with D unclear. The V end lost 1 base, the J end lost 0 bases, and 11 bases lay between the germline ends. CDR3 length: 16 residues. CDR1 LGHNA and CDR2 YNFKEQ come from the germline V gene. The CDR3 loop reads CASSQVAISSTDTQYF. The CDR3 nucleotides read TGTGCCAGCAGCCAAGTAGCCATTTCTAGCACAGATACGCAGTATTTT.

The V gene is TRBV5-4, the J gene TRBJ2-7; weak D call: TRBD1 (6 bases). Germline CDR1 reads SGHNT; CDR2 reads YYREEE (reference sequence). The CDR3 is made up of 14 amino acids. V dropped 3 bases and J dropped 7 bases, with 17 bases sitting between them. CDR3 protein: CASSSPTGAPEQYF. Here the CDR3 DNA reads TGTGCCAGCAGCTCCCCGACAGGAGCCCCTGAGCAGTACTTC.

The table lists this clone with a few counts. The chain is built from TRBV10-1 and TRBJ2-7; TRBD2 aligns across 10 bases. The CDR3 sequence is 15 residues long. V trimming: 2 bases; J trimming: 2 bases; junction bases outside the gene matches: 3. In germline, CDR1 is WNHNN, CDR2 SYGVQD (reference sequence). The CDR3 sequence: CASSEGLAVTYEQYF. Here the CDR3 DNA reads TGCGCCAGCAGTGAGGGACTAGCGGTAACCTACGAGCAGTACTTC.

This chain joins TRBV9 and TRBJ2-7, with TRBD1 matching over 10 bases. CDR1 SGDLS and CDR2 YYNGEE come from the germline V gene. The V gene end was trimmed by 0 bases and the J gene end by 6 bases; junction bases not matched to a gene: 6. This CDR3 region has 15 residues. CDR3 loop: CASSVGTGGKGEQYF. For the CDR3, the DNA is TGTGCCAGCAGCGTAGGGACAGGGGGGAAAGGCGAGCAGTACTTC. Looking up the rest from reference TRBV9 and TRBJ2-7 gives the full variable domain: DSGVTQTPKHLITATGQRVTLRCSPRSGDLSVYWYQQSLDQGLQFLIQYYNGEERAKGNILERFSAQQFPDLHSELNLSSLELGDSALYFCASSVGTGGKGEQYFGPGTRLTVT.

V is TRBV19 and J is TRBJ1-2; D ambiguous. This CDR3 region has 12 residues. Germline CDR1 LNHDA, CDR2 SQIVND (reference sequence). The V and J ends lost 6 bases and 7 bases respectively, with 12 bases between them. CDR3 coding DNA: TGTGCCAGTAGCTCCCCGGAGTGTGGCTACACCTTC. Amino acids: CASSSPECGYTF.

The gene calls are TRBV6-1 and TRBJ1-6, with D perhaps matching TRBD1 (6 bases). The germline V gene encodes CDR1 MNHNS and CDR2 SASEGT. V was cut by 10 bases and J by 6 bases, with 16 bases left in between. The CDR3 loop spans 14 amino acids. CDR3 protein: CATDRGGLNSPLHF. The CDR3 bases are TGTGCCACTGATAGGGGGGGGCTTAATTCACCCCTCCACTTT.

CDR3 region: CASSPSGSGAETQYF. In nucleotides, the CDR3 is TGTGCCAGCAGCCCTAGCGGGAGTGGAGCGGAGACCCAGTACTTC. The rearrangement links TRBV11-3 to TRBJ2-5; TRBD2 agrees at 10 bases. V was clipped by 5 bases and J by 5 bases; unmatched bases: 8. The CDR3 length is 15 residues. Germline CDR1 and CDR2: SGHNT and YENEEA.

This clone came up a few times. This chain uses TRBV30 with TRBJ2-3; 9 bases line up with TRBD2. The CDR3 totals 17 residues. Germline assignment: CDR1 GTSNPN and CDR2 SVGIG (reference sequence). V shed 5 bases and J 4 bases; nucleotides not matched to a gene: 16. CDR3 sequence (DNA): TGTGCCTGGGCTATTGGGATGGCGGGAGGGCCGGCAGATACGCAGTATTTT. It is translated as CAWAIGMAGGPADTQYF.

This clone was observed a few times. The V gene is TRBV19, the J gene TRBJ2-2; TRBD1 matches at 7 bases. There are 15 residues in the CDR3. V lost 4 bases to trimming and J lost 5 bases; unmatched junction nucleotides: 7. Germline V gene data show CDR1 as LNHDA and CDR2 as SQIVND (reference sequence). The CDR3 is CASSTRDSLTGELFF. The CDR3 DNA reads as TGTGCCAGTAGTACTCGGGACAGTTTAACCGGGGAGCTGTTTTTT.

The chain couples TRBV5-1 to TRBJ1-6; TRBD1 aligns across 8 bases. CDR3 length equals 16 residues. J was trimmed by 10 bases and V by 4 bases; bases with no gene match: 13. Germline CDR1 and CDR2: SGHRS and YFSETQ. The CDR3, as DNA: TGCGCCAGCAGCGAGAGCGACAGGGGAGGATGGTCACCCCTCCACTTT. Its translation: CASSESDRGGWSPLHF. Looking up the rest from reference TRBV5-1 and TRBJ1-6 gives the full variable domain: KAGVTQTPRYLIKTRGQQVTLSCSPISGHRSVSWYQQTPGQGLQFLFEYFSETQRNKGNFPGRFSGRQFSNSRSEMNVSTLELGDSALYLCASSESDRGGWSPLHFGNGTRLTVT.

This clone was observed a few times. This chain uses TRBV5-1 with TRBJ1-5, with 8 bases aligning to TRBD1. In germline, CDR1 is SGHRS, CDR2 YFSETQ. This CDR3 region has 14 residues. Trimming took 0 bases from V and 5 from J; bases not matched to a gene: 1. The CDR3 sequence: CASSLATGDQPQHF. CDR3 in DNA: TGCGCCAGCAGCTTGGCGACAGGGGATCAGCCCCAGCATTTT.

This rearrangement joins TRBV7-9 to TRBJ2-2; 7 bases agree with TRBD2. Trimming cost V 5 bases and J 2 bases; bases outside gene matches: 8. Germline values: CDR1 SEHNR, CDR2 FQNEAQ (reference sequence). The CDR3 length is 16 residues. Written as DNA, the CDR3 is TGTGCCAGCAGCCCAATGGGCGGGGGTAACACCGGGGAGCTGTTTTTT. As protein: CASSPMGGGNTGELFF.

This clone was picked up a small number of times. The CDR3 sequence is CASSPQGYEQYF. The CDR3 nucleotides are TGTGCCAGCAGCCCCCAGGGATACGAGCAGTACTTC. V is TRBV5-5 and J is TRBJ2-7; possibly TRBD1 for D (5 bases). V was shortened by 4 bases and J by 4 bases, with 9 bases between the two germline ends. The CDR3 sequence is 12 residues long. Germline V gene sequence: CDR1 SGHKS, CDR2 YYEKEE (reference sequence).

V and J are TRBV30 and TRBJ2-1; D not certain. V lost 5 bases and J lost 6, with 17 bases in between. Germline CDR1 reads GTSNPN; CDR2 reads SVGIG (reference sequence). The CDR3 runs to 14 residues. Here the CDR3 DNA reads TGTGCCTGGGCGAGGCTGATCGCTCGCAATGAGCAGTTCTTC. Its protein is CAWARLIARNEQFF.

The CDR3 protein is CASSFRHDLSYEQYF. Here the CDR3 DNA reads TGTGCCAGCAGCTTCCGACACGACCTCTCCTACGAGCAGTACTTC. The chain employs TRBV11-2 and TRBJ2-7, with D hard to call. Germline V gene lookup returns CDR1 SGHAT and CDR2 FQNNGV. Trimming left V 3 bases short and J 0 bases short, with 12 bases between. CDR3 length: 15 residues.